Listed below are T cell receptor beta chains from one sample, sequenced in a study of post-analysis software for immune sequencing data. TCRdb reanalysed the PCR reads using MiXCR and keeps one entry per CDR3 protein. The sample contains 150,000 to 200,000 distinct CDR3 sequences, 30% of which appear only once. The sample comprised blood. The receptors here all came from a girl aged 10 to 17 with multiple sclerosis. Each CDR3 is given with its conserved first and last residue. The D gene is left open where the match is weak. For some rows the clone size is stated as once, few or many, or as a class when expanded; others skip it.

cdr3_length,j_call,v_call,d_call,clone_size,cdr3_aa,cdr3_nt
17,TRBJ1-1,TRBV27,TRBD1,NA,CASSLVPGTGVYTEAFF,TGTGCCAGCAGTTTAGTTCCCGGGACAGGGGTATACACTGAAGCTTTCTTT
16,TRBJ1-5,TRBV7-9,TRBD1,NA,CASSLGGTGVKQPQHF,TGTGCCAGCAGCTTAGGTGGGACAGGGGTAAAACAGCCCCAGCATTTT
17,TRBJ2-7,TRBV7-2,NA,NA,CASSSNAVGDVGYEQYF,TGTGCCAGCAGCTCAAATGCCGTTGGGGACGTTGGGTACGAGCAGTACTTC
11,TRBJ2-1,TRBV28,NA,NA,CASRRNTEQFF,TGTGCCAGCAGACGTAATACTGAGCAGTTCTTC
15,TRBJ1-2,TRBV4-1,NA,NA,CASSQDRMRNYGYTF,TGCGCCAGCAGCCAAGATCGTATGAGAAACTATGGCTACACCTTC
15,TRBJ2-7,TRBV5-1,TRBD2,few,CASSLAPGGPDEQYF,TGCGCCAGCAGCTTGGCACCGGGAGGGCCAGACGAGCAGTACTTC
16,TRBJ2-5,TRBV28,TRBD2,many,CASSLDSGRAQETQYF,TGTGCCAGCAGTTTAGACAGCGGGAGGGCCCAAGAGACCCAGTACTTC
14,TRBJ1-1,TRBV5-1,TRBD1,few,CASSFDRAGTEAFF,TGCGCCAGCAGCTTCGACAGGGCGGGGACTGAAGCTTTCTTT
12,TRBJ2-7,TRBV12-5,NA,many,CASGLGGGEQYF,TGTGCTAGTGGTTTGGGAGGAGGCGAGCAGTACTTC
16,TRBJ2-1,TRBV6-2/TRBV6-3,TRBD2,few,CASRGSERGLNNEQFF,TGTGCCAGCAGGGGTTCGGAGCGGGGTTTAAACAATGAGCAGTTCTTC
13,TRBJ1-5,TRBV18,NA,NA,CASSQGGNQPQHF,TGTGCCAGCTCACAGGGGGGTAATCAGCCCCAGCATTTT
14,TRBJ2-7,TRBV20-1,NA,NA,CSARDGGLGYEQYF,TGCAGTGCTAGAGATGGAGGTTTAGGCTACGAGCAGTACTTC
13,TRBJ2-7,TRBV27,TRBD2,many,CASSVSGTYEQYF,TGTGCCAGCAGTGTGAGCGGGACCTACGAGCAGTACTTC